This record covers a single TCR beta chain. Its matching antigen is unknown. The data are from a study of CD8+ T cells in alopecia areata. As for the study in general: Each of the treated patients was given oral tofacitinib, 5 to 10 mg twice daily, for moderate-to-severe alopecia areata. Overall study results and limits: The study found TCR sharing across patients less clear than in mice, possibly for HLA reasons. Persistence during tofacitinib was seen for many expanded lesional clones in scalp and blood.

CDR1 is MGHDK and CDR2 is SYGVNS in the germline V gene. V was pared by 6 bases and J by 1 base, with 4 bases of the junction left unmatched. The CDR3 spans 14 residues. Noted treatment: oral pan-JAK inhibitor, 5-10 mg twice daily. Extraction of RNA preceded its reverse transcription into cDNA, which served as the sequencing template. Assay: immunoSEQ multiplex PCR; the TCRdb copy retains only in-frame clones and omits some. The sample has 200,000 or so clones; roughly 50% are singletons. V gene TRBV25-1 combines with J gene TRBJ2-7; 9 bases align to TRBD2. The sample here was CD4+ T cells sorted from blood, taken at week 24, from a patient treated with tofacitinib. The sequence derives from a human donor with alopecia areata. The CDR3, as DNA: TGTGCCAGCAGACTAGCGGGTCTATCCTACGAGCAGTACTTC. Protein sequence: CASRLAGLSYEQYF.